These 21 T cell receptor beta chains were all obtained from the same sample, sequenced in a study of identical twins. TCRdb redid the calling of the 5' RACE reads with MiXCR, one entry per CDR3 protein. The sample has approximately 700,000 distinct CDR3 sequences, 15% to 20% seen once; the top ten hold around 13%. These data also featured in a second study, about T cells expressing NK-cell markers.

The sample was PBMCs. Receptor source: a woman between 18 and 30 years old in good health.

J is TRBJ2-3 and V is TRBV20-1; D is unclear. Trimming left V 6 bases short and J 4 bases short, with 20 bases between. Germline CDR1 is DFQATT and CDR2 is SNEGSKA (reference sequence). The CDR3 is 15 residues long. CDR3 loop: CSAPSARTFSDTQYF. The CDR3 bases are TGCAGTGCCCCGTCCGCCCGAACCTTCTCAGATACGCAGTATTTT.

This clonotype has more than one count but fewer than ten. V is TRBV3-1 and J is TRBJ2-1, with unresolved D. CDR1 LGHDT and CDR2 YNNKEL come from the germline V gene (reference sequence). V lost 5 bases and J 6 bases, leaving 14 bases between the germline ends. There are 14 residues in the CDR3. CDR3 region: CASSFLLNPNEQFF. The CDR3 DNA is TGTGCCAGCAGCTTCCTCCTTAATCCCAATGAGCAGTTCTTC.

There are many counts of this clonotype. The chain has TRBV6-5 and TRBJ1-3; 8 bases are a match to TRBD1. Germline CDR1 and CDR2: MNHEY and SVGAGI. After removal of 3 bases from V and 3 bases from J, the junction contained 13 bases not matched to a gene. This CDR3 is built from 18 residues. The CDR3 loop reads CASSYTLPGGAIGNTIYF. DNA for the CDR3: TGTGCCAGCAGTTATACACTTCCAGGGGGCGCGATTGGAAACACCATATATTTT.

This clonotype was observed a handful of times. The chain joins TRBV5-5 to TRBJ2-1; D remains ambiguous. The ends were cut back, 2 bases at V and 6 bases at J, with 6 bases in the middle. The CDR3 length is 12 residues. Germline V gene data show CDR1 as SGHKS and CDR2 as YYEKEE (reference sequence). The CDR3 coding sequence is TGTGCCAGCAGCTTATATGGCAATGAGCAGTTCTTC. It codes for CASSLYGNEQFF.

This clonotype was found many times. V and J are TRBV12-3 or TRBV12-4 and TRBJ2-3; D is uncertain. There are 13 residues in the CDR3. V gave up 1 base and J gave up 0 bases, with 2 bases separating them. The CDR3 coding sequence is TGTGCCAGCAGTTTAGTGAGCACAGATACGCAGTATTTT. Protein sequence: CASSLVSTDTQYF.

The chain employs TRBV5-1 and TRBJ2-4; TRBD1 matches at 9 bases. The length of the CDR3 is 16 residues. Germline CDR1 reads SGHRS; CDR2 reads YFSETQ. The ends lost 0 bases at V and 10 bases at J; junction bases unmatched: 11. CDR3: CASSLVPRDRESIQYF. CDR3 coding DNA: TGCGCCAGCAGCTTGGTGCCCCGGGACAGGGAGAGTATTCAGTACTTC. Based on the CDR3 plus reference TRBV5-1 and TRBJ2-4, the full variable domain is KAGVTQTPRYLIKTRGQQVTLSCSPISGHRSVSWYQQTPGQGLQFLFEYFSETQRNKGNFPGRFSGRQFSNSRSEMNVSTLELGDSALYLCASSLVPRDRESIQYFGAGTRLSVL.

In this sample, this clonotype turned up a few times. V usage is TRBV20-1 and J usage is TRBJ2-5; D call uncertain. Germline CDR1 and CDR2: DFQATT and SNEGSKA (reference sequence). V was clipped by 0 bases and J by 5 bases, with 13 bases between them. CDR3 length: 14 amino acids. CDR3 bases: TGCAGTGCTAGAGATCGGGCAGTAGGGGAGACCCAGTACTTC. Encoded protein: CSARDRAVGETQYF.

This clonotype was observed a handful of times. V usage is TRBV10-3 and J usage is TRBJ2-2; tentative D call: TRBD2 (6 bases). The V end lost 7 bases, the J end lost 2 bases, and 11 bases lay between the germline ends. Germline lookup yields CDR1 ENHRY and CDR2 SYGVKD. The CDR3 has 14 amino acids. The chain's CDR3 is CAITGDINTGELFF. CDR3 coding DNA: TGTGCCATCACGGGAGATATTAACACCGGGGAGCTGTTTTTT.

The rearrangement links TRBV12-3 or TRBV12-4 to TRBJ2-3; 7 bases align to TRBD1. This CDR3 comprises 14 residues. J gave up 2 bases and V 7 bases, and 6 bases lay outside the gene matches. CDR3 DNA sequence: TGTGCCAGCACGACAGGGCTACCCACAGATACGCAGTATTTT. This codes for CASTTGLPTDTQYF.

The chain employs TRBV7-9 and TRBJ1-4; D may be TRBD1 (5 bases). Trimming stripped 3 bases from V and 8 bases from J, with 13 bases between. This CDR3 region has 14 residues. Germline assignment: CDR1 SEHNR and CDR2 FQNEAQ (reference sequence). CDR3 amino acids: CASSFDSGQEKLFF. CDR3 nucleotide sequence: TGTGCCAGCAGCTTCGACAGTGGGCAAGAAAAACTGTTTTTT.

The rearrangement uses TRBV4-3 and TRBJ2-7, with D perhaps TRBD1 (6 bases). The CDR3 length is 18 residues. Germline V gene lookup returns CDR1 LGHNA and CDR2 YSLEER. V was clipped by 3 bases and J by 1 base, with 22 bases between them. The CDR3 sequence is CASSQQKMTGPLSYEQYF. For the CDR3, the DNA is TGCGCCAGCAGCCAGCAAAAAATGACAGGCCCGTTATCCTACGAGCAGTACTTC.

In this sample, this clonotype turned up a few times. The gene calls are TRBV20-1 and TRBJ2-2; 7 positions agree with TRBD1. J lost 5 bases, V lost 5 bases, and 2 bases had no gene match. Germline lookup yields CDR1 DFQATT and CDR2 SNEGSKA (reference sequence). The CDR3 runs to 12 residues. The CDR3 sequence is CSAYRGTGELFF. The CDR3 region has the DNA TGCAGTGCTTACAGGGGAACCGGGGAGCTGTTTTTT.

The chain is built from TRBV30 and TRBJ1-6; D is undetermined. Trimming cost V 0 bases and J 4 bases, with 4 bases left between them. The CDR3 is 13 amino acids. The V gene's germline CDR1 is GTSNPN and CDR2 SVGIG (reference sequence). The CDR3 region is CAWSVSYNSPLHF. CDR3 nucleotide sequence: TGTGCCTGGAGTGTATCATATAATTCACCCCTCCACTTT.

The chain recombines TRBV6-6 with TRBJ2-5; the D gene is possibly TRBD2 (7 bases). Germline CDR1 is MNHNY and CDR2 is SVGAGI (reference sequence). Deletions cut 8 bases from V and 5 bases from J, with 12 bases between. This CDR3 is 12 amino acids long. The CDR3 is CASEGGRETQYF. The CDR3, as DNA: TGTGCCAGCGAGGGGGGGCGTGAGACCCAGTACTTC.

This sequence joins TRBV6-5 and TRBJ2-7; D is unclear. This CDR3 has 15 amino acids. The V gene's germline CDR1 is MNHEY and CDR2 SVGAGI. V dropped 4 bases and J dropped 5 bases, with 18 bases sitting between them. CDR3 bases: TGTGCCAGCAGTTCCCCCTCGACCCAAAGTGACGAGCAGTACTTC. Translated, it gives CASSSPSTQSDEQYF.

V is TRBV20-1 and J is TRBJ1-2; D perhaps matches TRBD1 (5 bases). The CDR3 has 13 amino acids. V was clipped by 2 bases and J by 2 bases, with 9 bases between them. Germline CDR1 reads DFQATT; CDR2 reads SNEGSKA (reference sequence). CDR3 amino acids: CSARNRDNYGYTF. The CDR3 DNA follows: TGCAGTGCTAGAAACCGGGACAACTATGGCTACACCTTC.

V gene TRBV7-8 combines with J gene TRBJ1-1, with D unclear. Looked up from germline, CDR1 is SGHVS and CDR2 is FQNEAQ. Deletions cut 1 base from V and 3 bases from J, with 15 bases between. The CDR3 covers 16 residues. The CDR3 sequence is CASSLGGGRVDTEAFF. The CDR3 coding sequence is TGTGCCAGCAGCTTAGGCGGAGGGCGGGTGGACACTGAAGCTTTCTTT.

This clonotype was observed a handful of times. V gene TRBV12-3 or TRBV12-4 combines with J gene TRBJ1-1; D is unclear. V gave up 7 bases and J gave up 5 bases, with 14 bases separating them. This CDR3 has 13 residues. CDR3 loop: CASMVGRYTEAFF. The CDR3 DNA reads TGTGCCAGCATGGTTGGGAGGTATACTGAAGCTTTCTTT.

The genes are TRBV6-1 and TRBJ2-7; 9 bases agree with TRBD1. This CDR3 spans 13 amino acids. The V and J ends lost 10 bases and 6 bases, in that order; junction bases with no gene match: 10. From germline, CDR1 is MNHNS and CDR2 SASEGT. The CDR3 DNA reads TGTGCCATATGGGGACAGGGCGAAGCCGAGCAGTACTTC. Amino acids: CAIWGQGEAEQYF.

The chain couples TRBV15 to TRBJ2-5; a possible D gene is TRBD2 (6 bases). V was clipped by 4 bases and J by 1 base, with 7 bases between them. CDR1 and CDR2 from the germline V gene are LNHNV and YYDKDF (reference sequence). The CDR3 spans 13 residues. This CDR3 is CATSIGSQETQYF. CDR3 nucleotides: TGTGCCACCAGCATCGGGAGCCAAGAGACCCAGTACTTC.

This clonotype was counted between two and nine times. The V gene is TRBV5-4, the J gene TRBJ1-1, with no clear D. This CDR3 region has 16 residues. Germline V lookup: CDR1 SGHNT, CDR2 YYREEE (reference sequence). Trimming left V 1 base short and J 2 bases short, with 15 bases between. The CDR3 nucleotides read TGTGCCAGCAGCTTGTTCAGTGGAAGGGCCAACACTGAAGCTTTCTTT. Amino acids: CASSLFSGRANTEAFF.